The TCR beta chain under discussion was sequenced for a study of T-cell memory formation after mild COVID-19. Background on the study: For the most part, TCR clusters were specific to one donor.

Using constant-segment primers, 5'RACE produced TCR alpha and TCR beta cDNA libraries carrying sample barcodes and UMIs. MiXCR was run by TCRdb on the 5' RACE reads, yielding one entry per CDR3 protein. The profile shows about 140,000 distinct CDR3 sequences, about 14% of them singletons. Turning to this clonotype: The target antigen is unknown.

Study-wide results and limits: CD4+ contracting clones were found mainly in CM and EM, and CD8+ ones in EMRA. Researchers found some responding clones in pre-infection memory, a sign that cross-reactive memory joined.

The sequencing input was PBMCs or a T cell subset sorted from them (not recorded which). The receptor was derived from an adult woman who had mild COVID-19 (a few samples of this study predate the infection). Cell type and time point are not known.

Here the CDR3 DNA reads TGTGCCAGCAGTTACAGTGTGGCGGTACTGGGCCAAGAGACCCAGTACTTC. This codes for CASSYSVAVLGQETQYF. The chain joins TRBV6-5 to TRBJ2-5; D not resolved. CDR1 MNHEY and CDR2 SVGAGI come from the germline V gene. The V gene lost 2 bases and the J gene lost 1 base, with 17 bases spanning the gap. This CDR3 has 17 residues.